The 13 T cell receptor beta chains given below trace back to one sample, sequenced in a study of blood T cell repertoires in COVID-19. Only in-frame clones appear in the TCRdb table, and some are missing; sequencing was by immunoSEQ multiplex PCR. The data hold over 100,000 clones, with 82% observed a single time. The material sequenced was peripheral blood. These receptor sequences come from a woman in her sixties or seventies with acute or convalescent COVID-19.

The chain combines TRBV7-9 with TRBJ1-2; maybe TRBD1 (5 bases). Germline V gene sequence: CDR1 SEHNR, CDR2 FQNEAQ (reference sequence). The V end lost 8 bases, the J end lost 0 bases, and 19 bases lay between the germline ends. The CDR3 is made up of 16 amino acids. The CDR3 reads CASWVLQGLSNYGYTF. The CDR3 nucleotides read TGTGCCAGCTGGGTCCTCCAGGGATTATCTAACTATGGCTACACCTTC. Looking up the rest from reference TRBV7-9 and TRBJ1-2 gives the full variable domain: DTGVSQNPRHKITKRGQNVTFRCDPISEHNRLYWYRQTLGQGPEFLTYFQNEAQLEKSRLLSDRFSAERPKGSFSTLEIQRTEQGDSAMYLCASWVLQGLSNYGYTFGSGTRLTVV.

This clone was counted between two and nine times. The V and J genes are TRBV18 and TRBJ1-4; D is possibly TRBD1 (6 bases). This CDR3 has 15 residues. Trimming shortened V by 5 bases and J by 5 bases, and 15 bases separated the two germline ends. Germline CDR1 KGHSH, CDR2 LQKENI. The CDR3 DNA reads as TGTGCCAGCTCAATGGACAGAGACTCCAATGAAAAACTGTTTTTT. Translation gives CASSMDRDSNEKLFF. Filled out from reference TRBV18 and TRBJ1-4, the complete variable domain reads NAGVMQNPRHLVRRRGQEARLRCSPMKGHSHVYWYRQLPEEGLKFMVYLQKENIIDESGMPKERFSAEFPKEGPSILRIQQVVRGDSAAYFCASSMDRDSNEKLFFGSGTQLSVL.

This sequence joins TRBV3-1 (or the pseudogene TRBV3-2) and TRBJ1-5; 7 positions agree with TRBD1. The V segment lost 2 bases and the J segment 4 bases; nucleotides outside the gene matches: 2. Germline-derived CDR1 and CDR2 are LGHDT and YNNKEL (reference sequence). CDR3 size: 14 residues. The CDR3 region has the DNA TGTGCCAGCAGCCAATCAGGGGGTAATCAGCCCCAGCATTTT. Encoded protein: CASSQSGGNQPQHF.

V and J are TRBV7-8 and TRBJ2-3, with TRBD2 as a possible D gene (5 bases). The germline CDR1 and CDR2 sequences are SGHVS and FQNEAQ. V was clipped by 5 bases and J by 7 bases, with 13 bases between them. The CDR3 runs to 13 residues. The chain's CDR3 is CASSLREKNTQYF. The CDR3 DNA reads as TGTGCCAGCAGCCTGAGGGAGAAAAATACGCAGTATTTT.

The gene calls are TRBV11-2 and TRBJ2-1; 7 nucleotides match TRBD2. The germline gives CDR1 SGHAT, CDR2 FQNNGV. The CDR3 runs 14 residues. V gave up 5 bases and J gave up 2 bases; unmatched junction bases: 3. CDR3 region: CASSPSGAYNEQFF. The CDR3 DNA follows: TGTGCCAGCAGCCCTAGCGGCGCCTACAATGAGCAGTTCTTC. The variable domain in full, with the rest retrieved from reference TRBV11-2 and TRBJ2-1, is EAGVAQSPRYKIIEKRQSVAFWCNPISGHATLYWYQQILGQGPKLLIQFQNNGVVDDSQLPKDRFSAERLKGVDSTLKIQPAKLEDSAVYLCASSPSGAYNEQFFGPGTRLTVL.

This rearrangement joins TRBV10-2 to TRBJ1-5; 7 bases are a match to TRBD1. CDR3 length equals 15 residues. From germline, CDR1 is WSHSY and CDR2 SAAADI. J gave up 3 bases and V 5 bases, and 7 bases lay outside the gene matches. The CDR3 loop is CASSLGQEPNQPQHF. The CDR3 region has the DNA TGCGCCAGCAGTCTTGGACAGGAGCCCAATCAGCCCCAGCATTTT.

The chain uses TRBV6-5 and TRBJ1-3, with no clear D. Germline V gene lookup returns CDR1 MNHEY and CDR2 SVGAGI. V shed 5 bases and J shed 3 bases, with 14 bases lying between them. The CDR3 contains 15 residues. CDR3 DNA sequence: TGTGCCAGCAGTACGAACACATGGCTTGGAAACACCATATATTTT. Protein product: CASSTNTWLGNTIYF.

This clone appeared once. The rearrangement joins TRBV5-1 to TRBJ1-3, with D possibly TRBD1 on 5 matching bases. This CDR3 comprises 17 residues. Looked up from germline, CDR1 is SGHRS and CDR2 is YFSETQ. V shed 1 base and J shed 0 bases, with 14 bases lying between them. The CDR3 region is CASSLLVREHSGNTIYF. CDR3 nucleotides: TGCGCCAGCAGCTTGCTAGTCAGGGAACACTCTGGAAACACCATATATTTT.

CDR3 in amino acids: CASSWGSTDTQYF. CDR3 nucleotides: TGTGCCAGCAGCTGGGGCTCGACAGATACGCAGTATTTT. This chain uses TRBV5-6 with TRBJ2-3; the D gene is possibly TRBD1 (5 bases). CDR3 length equals 13 residues. V was clipped by 3 bases and J by 3 bases, with 8 bases between them. Looked up from germline, CDR1 is SGHDT and CDR2 is YYEEEE.

V and J are TRBV7-8 and TRBJ1-4; maybe TRBD1 (5 bases). V was trimmed by 8 bases and J by 0 bases, leaving 7 bases between them. The CDR3 consists of 13 residues. Germline V gene data show CDR1 as SGHVS and CDR2 as FQNEAQ. This chain's CDR3 is CASGGATNEKLFF. The DNA of the CDR3 is TGTGCCAGCGGGGGGGCAACTAATGAAAAACTGTTTTTT.

Comment on this clone: Distinct nucleotide sequences in the sample also encode this CDR3. The genes are TRBV27 and TRBJ1-4; the D gene is possibly TRBD1 (5 bases). V gave up 3 bases and J gave up 3 bases, with 8 bases separating them. The CDR3 is made up of 14 amino acids. Germline V gene sequence: CDR1 MNHEY, CDR2 SMNVEV (reference sequence). As DNA, the CDR3 is TGTGCCAGCAGTTTCCAAGGGGCTAATGAAAAACTGTTTTTT. Its translation: CASSFQGANEKLFF.

This chain joins TRBV7-2 and TRBJ1-1; D unresolved. The CDR3 spans 15 residues. Germline values: CDR1 SGHTA, CDR2 FQGNSA. V was pared by 1 base and J by 4 bases, with 13 bases between. Written as DNA, the CDR3 is TGTGCCAGCAGCTTAGAGGCGGCCTTGGGCACTGAAGCTTTCTTT. Its translation is CASSLEAALGTEAFF.

The J gene is TRBJ2-7, the V gene TRBV7-2; D gene uncertain. CDR1 SGHTA and CDR2 FQGNSA come from the germline V gene. Trimming left V 1 base short and J 6 bases short, with 7 bases between. This CDR3 is built from 12 residues. This chain's CDR3 is CASSLERSEQYF. For the CDR3, the DNA is TGTGCCAGCAGCTTAGAGAGGAGCGAGCAGTACTTC.